The clone carrying this T cell receptor (beta chain) was detected many times. Antigen specificity is unknown. This record comes from a study of T-cell reconstitution after alpha-beta-depleted transplantation in children. Unique molecular identifiers tagged the TCRbeta library. TCRdb reprocessed the PCR reads via MiXCR and lists one record per CDR3 protein. The sample contains about 420,000 distinct CDR3 sequences, around 15% of which appear only once. Trimming took 1 base from V and 2 from J, leaving 9 bases between them. The germline V gene encodes CDR1 SGHTA and CDR2 FQGNSA. The CDR3 is 15 amino acids. The study's findings and limits: Some patients' high day-60 TCRbeta diversity was traced to surviving recipient T cells and thymic progenitors.

The rearrangement links TRBV7-2 to TRBJ2-1; D gene uncertain. The sequencing used PBMCs, mostly from graft donor cells, collected 360 days after TCRalphabeta/CD19-depleted stem cell transplant. The receptor was derived from a boy under three years old who had a stem cell transplant for Wiskott-Aldrich syndrome, so the T cells may come from the graft donor. CDR3 sequence (DNA): TGTGCCAGCAGCTTAGGAGCTCCAACCTACAATGAGCAGTTCTTC. As protein: CASSLGAPTYNEQFF. Combining the CDR3 with reference TRBV7-2 and TRBJ2-1 gives the whole variable domain GAGVSQSPSNKVTEKGKDVELRCDPISGHTALYWYRQSLGQGLEFLIYFQGNSAPDKSGLPSDRFSAERTGGSVSTLTIQRTQQEDSAVYLCASSLGAPTYNEQFFGPGTRLTVL.